This entry lists 6 T cell receptor delta chains sequenced from one sample in a study of gammadelta T cells in human blood (dated by TCRdb to 2020 to 2021). Library prep was done by RT-PCR. Instrument on record: Illumina MiSeq. TCRdb processed the public reads again with the CATT caller, after which rows with matching DNA were combined. The sample table records fewer than 350 delta-chain clones; 5% of these occur just once. Together, the top ten hold around nine tenths of the sample. The sample consisted of Vgamma9Vdelta2 gamma-delta T cells from cord blood. These receptors were taken from a newborn.

This clone was counted a few times. Translating this DNA gives a protein that differs at residue 8 from the TCRdb one, which belongs to a much larger clone; a read error is likely, and the protein shown is this translation. The chain joins TRDV2 to TRDJ3, with D possibly TRDD3 on 6 matching bases. Germline V gene lookup returns CDR1 GEAIGNYY and CDR2 EKD. Between the trimmed V and J ends, which lost 1 base and 3 bases, there was a span of 15 bases. CDR3 length: 18 amino acids. CDR3 coding DNA: TGTGCCTGTGACACATGGGGGTTACGGGACTGGGACACCCGACAGATGTTTTTC. As protein: CACDTWGLRDWDTRQMFF.

Comment on this clone: TCRdb attributes to this sequence the protein of a much larger clone, which differs from the DNA translation at residue 8; a read error is likely, and the protein displayed is translated from the DNA. The V gene is TRDV2, the J gene TRDJ3; 7 bases match TRDD3. The ends lost 3 bases at V and 0 bases at J; junction bases unmatched: 7. The germline gives CDR1 GEAIGNYY, CDR2 EKD. This CDR3 contains 18 residues. The CDR3 DNA follows: TGTGCCTGTGACTATACTGGGGTATACTCCTGGGACACCCGACAGATGTTTTTC. Translation: CACDYTGVYSWDTRQMFF.

Points on this clone: The amino acid sequence in TCRdb belongs to a much larger clone and departs from this DNA's translation at residue 11, likely a sequencing read error; the sequence shown is translated from the DNA. The chain uses TRDV2 and TRDJ2; TRDD3 matches 10 bases. Germline loops: CDR1 GEAIGNYY, CDR2 EKD. The CDR3 has 17 residues. In DNA, the CDR3 is TGTGCCTGTGACAGGGTCTGGGGGATAACTTTTACAGCACAACTCTTCTTT. Its translation: CACDRVWGITFTAQLFF.

This clone was detected a few times. TCRdb's listed protein matches a much larger clone and diverges from this DNA's translation at residue 8, likely through a read error; the protein shown comes from the DNA. The chain employs TRDV2 and TRDJ3; tentative D call: TRDD3 (6 bases). TCRdb offers no J gene call, so here the DNA was matched to germline to obtain one. This CDR3 has 18 amino acids. The germline V gene has CDR1 GEAIGNYY and CDR2 EKD. Trimming removed 0 bases from V and 0 bases from J, with 11 bases in between. The CDR3 nucleotides read TGTGCCTGTGACACCTTGGGGGGTACCTCCTGGGACACCCGACAGATGTTTTTC. Residues: CACDTLGGTSWDTRQMFF.

In the case of this clone: One base separates it from a far larger clone, so it is likely a read error. V usage is TRDV2 and J usage is TRDJ3, with 11 bases lining up with TRDD3. The CDR3 loop spans 18 amino acids. CDR1 GEAIGNYY and CDR2 EKD come from the germline V gene. The CDR3, as DNA: TGTGCCTGTGACACATGGGGGATACGGGACTGGGACACCCGACAGGTGTTTTTC. It specifies CACDTWGIRDWDTRQVFF.

As regards this clone: TCRdb's entry gives the protein of a much larger clone, which mismatches this DNA's translation at residue 8, likely from a read error; the protein reported here is translated from the DNA. V usage is TRDV2 and J usage is TRDJ3, with D hard to call. From germline, CDR1 is GEAIGNYY and CDR2 EKD. V was shortened by 0 bases and J by 2 bases, with 13 bases between the two germline ends. The CDR3 is 18 residues long. CDR3 region: CACDTGVCGTWDTRQMFF. CDR3 in DNA: TGTGCCTGTGACACCGGTGTCTGTGGGACCTGGGACACCCGACAGATGTTTTTC.